What follows are 21 T cell receptor beta chains derived from one specimen sequenced in a study of T cells in Graves' hyperthyroidism and ophthalmopathy. Amplification of TCR beta CDR3 regions used RNA as the template. The HTBI primer set served for first-round RT-PCR of the TCR CDR3. TCRdb passed the multiplex PCR reads through MiXCR, listing each CDR3 protein once. The table includes 600,000 to 850,000 distinct CDR3 sequences, roughly a sixth detected once. The sequencing input was blood. The receptors shown here come from a woman aged 45-59 years with Graves' hyperthyroidism that later progressed to Graves' ophthalmopathy.

The chain recombines TRBV29-1 with TRBJ1-1; D ambiguous. Germline CDR1 reads SQVTM; CDR2 reads ANQGSEA. The length of the CDR3 is 13 residues. Trimming took off 1 base at V and 7 bases at J, with 13 bases between the two ends. The chain's CDR3 is CSVEVVAGSEAFF. CDR3 DNA: TGCAGCGTTGAAGTCGTAGCCGGGAGTGAAGCTTTCTTT.

Note on this clonotype: This CDR3 fails to terminate in the conserved phenylalanine or tryptophan, so it likely reflects a read error. The chain couples TRBV19 to TRBJ1-6; D may be TRBD1 (6 bases). The V end lost 4 bases, the J end lost 7 bases, and 14 bases lay between the germline ends. This CDR3 has 15 residues. CDR1 and CDR2 from the germline V gene are LNHDA and SQIVND (reference sequence). CDR3 sequence (DNA): TGTGCCAGTAGTAAGCTGAGGACAGAGAATTCACCCCTCCACTCT. Translating it yields CASSKLRTENSPLHS.

V gene TRBV27 combines with J gene TRBJ2-2, with 8 bases matching TRBD1. The CDR3 totals 15 residues. J gave up 6 bases and V 3 bases, and 6 bases lay outside the gene matches. Germline lookup yields CDR1 MNHEY and CDR2 SMNVEV (reference sequence). The CDR3 loop reads CASSLPGGAAGELFF. The CDR3 DNA reads as TGTGCCAGCAGTTTGCCAGGGGGCGCCGCCGGGGAGCTGTTTTTT.

The chain is built from TRBV4-2 and TRBJ2-7; D is perhaps TRBD1 (6 bases). The CDR3 extends over 15 amino acids. Looked up from germline, CDR1 is LGHNA and CDR2 is YNFKEQ. V was clipped by 2 bases and J by 0 bases, with 11 bases between them. CDR3 region: CASSQPTGLSYEQYF. The CDR3 DNA is TGTGCCAGCAGCCAACCGACAGGTCTCTCCTACGAGCAGTACTTC.

The J gene is TRBJ2-6, the V gene TRBV6-1; D unclear. From germline, CDR1 is MNHNS and CDR2 SASEGT. The V end lost 6 bases, the J end lost 0 bases, and 15 bases lay between the germline ends. This CDR3 has 17 amino acids. CDR3 sequence: CASRALQFSSGANVLTF. Here the CDR3 DNA reads TGTGCCAGCAGAGCCCTTCAGTTTTCCTCTGGGGCCAACGTCCTGACTTTC.

The chain joins TRBV20-1 to TRBJ2-7; either TRBD1 or TRBD2 may fit D (5 bases each). Trimming shortened V by 0 bases and J by 3 bases, and 9 bases separated the two germline ends. From germline, CDR1 is DFQATT and CDR2 SNEGSKA (reference sequence). The CDR3 sequence is 13 residues long. The CDR3 sequence is CSARDGGVYEQYF. The CDR3, as DNA: TGCAGTGCTAGAGATGGGGGAGTCTACGAGCAGTACTTC.

V gene TRBV5-1 combines with J gene TRBJ1-2, with D maybe TRBD1 (6 bases). Germline CDR1 reads SGHRS; CDR2 reads YFSETQ. V lost 3 bases, J lost 3 bases, and 21 bases lay in between. This CDR3 region has 17 residues. CDR3 region: CASSSAGRDIGDYGYTF. CDR3 bases: TGCGCCAGCAGCTCCGCGGGGAGGGACATTGGGGACTATGGCTACACCTTC.

The chain recombines TRBV10-3 with TRBJ2-7; 9 bases match TRBD1. The germline V gene encodes CDR1 ENHRY and CDR2 SYGVKD. The CDR3 sequence is 12 residues long. V lost 8 bases and J lost 5; bases outside the gene matches: 4. The CDR3 reads CAIGDRAHEQYF. In DNA form, the CDR3 reads TGTGCCATCGGGGACAGGGCCCACGAGCAGTACTTC.

This clonotype was counted ten times or more. The V and J genes are TRBV18 and TRBJ2-7; 7 bases are shared with TRBD1. The CDR3 runs 15 residues. Looked up from germline, CDR1 is KGHSH and CDR2 is LQKENI. The trim removed 6 bases at V and 3 bases at J, leaving 11 bases unmatched. The CDR3 protein is CASSLDRANSYEQYF. CDR3 DNA: TGTGCCAGCTCGCTCGACAGGGCCAACAGCTACGAGCAGTACTTC.

This clonotype occurred many times. This chain joins TRBV10-3 and TRBJ1-2; TRBD1 matches 7 bases. This CDR3 has 17 amino acids. V gave up 3 bases and J gave up 4 bases; unmatched junction bases: 14. Germline V gene sequence: CDR1 ENHRY, CDR2 SYGVKD. CDR3 sequence reads: CAISDSPGQSPVYGYTF. CDR3 DNA: TGTGCCATCAGTGATTCACCGGGACAGTCTCCTGTCTATGGCTACACCTTC.

V is TRBV5-6 and J is TRBJ2-4; 10 bases fit TRBD1. The CDR3 is made up of 15 amino acids. Trimming at V came to 0 bases and at J to 8 bases, leaving 5 bases not matched to a gene. Per germline, CDR1 SGHDT and CDR2 YYEEEE. The CDR3 spells CASSLVRDRGYIQYF. In DNA, the CDR3 is TGTGCCAGCAGCTTGGTCCGGGACAGGGGTTACATTCAGTACTTC.

This clonotype was detected a few times. The rearrangement uses TRBV5-1 and TRBJ2-5; 14 bases agree with TRBD2. CDR3 length equals 18 residues. Germline CDR1 reads SGHRS; CDR2 reads YFSETQ. Trimming at V came to 4 bases and at J to 2 bases, leaving 10 bases not matched to a gene. The CDR3 here is CASSPTGLAGAEQETQYF. Written as DNA, the CDR3 is TGCGCCAGCAGCCCCACGGGACTAGCGGGGGCGGAACAAGAGACCCAGTACTTC.

There are many counts of this clonotype. The chain joins TRBV3-1 to TRBJ1-1; the D is unclear. The germline V and J ends were trimmed by 3 bases and 11 bases, with 19 bases remaining between them. The CDR3 totals 14 residues. Germline CDR1 LGHDT, CDR2 YNNKEL (reference sequence). The CDR3 sequence: CASSHPQIAEVAFF. The DNA for the CDR3 is TGTGCCAGCAGCCATCCCCAGATTGCCGAGGTGGCTTTCTTT.

This clonotype was seen repeatedly, ten times or more. The chain is built from TRBV3-1 and TRBJ2-1; 11 bases align to TRBD2. Germline trimming cut 4 bases from V and 9 bases from J; bases unmatched to any gene: 11. The CDR3 extends over 16 amino acids. Germline loops: CDR1 LGHDT, CDR2 YNNKEL (reference sequence). The CDR3 DNA reads as TGTGCCAGCAGCCCGACGACCACTAGCGGGGGCAGTGAGCAGTTCTTC. Translating gives CASSPTTTSGGSEQFF.

The genes are TRBV2 and TRBJ1-2, with D possibly being TRBD1 (6 bases). The V gene lost 8 bases and the J gene lost 4 bases, with 14 bases spanning the gap. The CDR3 runs to 13 residues. CDR1 is SNHLY, CDR2 FYNNEI, per germline. CDR3 sequence reads: CASRAGARYGYTF. CDR3 DNA sequence: TGTGCCAGCCGCGCGGGGGCCCGCTATGGCTACACCTTC.

This clonotype was found many times. V is TRBV7-2 and J is TRBJ2-3; 10 nucleotides line up with TRBD2. J was trimmed by 1 base and V by 5 bases; bases with no gene match: 3. Germline V lookup: CDR1 SGHTA, CDR2 FQGNSA. The CDR3 length is 15 residues. The DNA of the CDR3 is TGTGCCAGCAGCCGCGGGACTAGCGGCACAGATACGCAGTATTTT. Translated, it gives CASSRGTSGTDTQYF.

The chain is built from TRBV27 and TRBJ1-2; D not resolved. CDR1 is MNHEY, CDR2 SMNVEV, per germline (reference sequence). V lost 6 bases and J lost 1, with 15 bases in between. This CDR3 has 15 amino acids. CDR3 in amino acids: CASSPFQKDNYGYTF. The CDR3 region has the DNA TGTGCCAGCAGCCCCTTTCAGAAAGATAACTATGGCTACACCTTC.

The CDR3 coding sequence is TGTGCCAGCAGCCAAGATATTTGGAATGAGCAGTTCTTC. It codes for CASSQDIWNEQFF. The rearrangement links TRBV3-1 to TRBJ2-1; D uncertain. The CDR3 spans 13 residues. The germline V and J ends were trimmed by 0 bases and 7 bases, with 7 bases remaining between them. The germline V gene has CDR1 LGHDT and CDR2 YNNKEL (reference sequence).

This clonotype was counted ten times or more. The rearrangement links TRBV7-9 to TRBJ1-6; 8 bases fit TRBD1. V was pared by 6 bases and J by 8 bases, with 9 bases of the junction left unmatched. CDR1 and CDR2 from the germline V gene are SEHNR and FQNEAQ (reference sequence). The CDR3 spans 15 residues. The CDR3, as DNA: TGTGCCAGCAGGGGTGGGACAGGTGGTTATTCACCCCTCCACTTT. This translates into CASRGGTGGYSPLHF.

This clonotype was seen repeatedly, ten times or more. This chain joins TRBV11-1 and TRBJ2-1; TRBD2 matches at 9 bases. Germline V gives CDR1 SGHAT, CDR2 FQDESV (reference sequence). V lost 1 base, J lost 10 bases, and 5 bases stayed unmatched. The CDR3 runs to 14 residues. CDR3 coding DNA: TGTGCCAGCAGCTTAGGAGATAGCGGGGGCGAGCAGTTCTTC. Protein: CASSLGDSGGEQFF. The whole variable domain, filled in from reference TRBV11-1 and TRBJ2-1, reads EAEVAQSPRYKITEKSQAVAFWCDPISGHATLYWYRQILGQGPELLVQFQDESVVDDSQLPKDRFSAERLKGVDSTLKIQPAELGDSAMYLCASSLGDSGGEQFFGPGTRLTVL.

This clonotype was found many times. The V call is TRBV3-1, the J call TRBJ2-7, with D unclear. The CDR3 has 15 amino acids. V shed 0 bases and J shed 7 bases, with 16 bases lying between them. In germline, CDR1 is LGHDT, CDR2 YNNKEL (reference sequence). CDR3 in amino acids: CASSQDLSGAREQYF. Written as DNA, the CDR3 is TGTGCCAGCAGCCAAGATTTGTCAGGAGCACGAGAGCAGTACTTC.